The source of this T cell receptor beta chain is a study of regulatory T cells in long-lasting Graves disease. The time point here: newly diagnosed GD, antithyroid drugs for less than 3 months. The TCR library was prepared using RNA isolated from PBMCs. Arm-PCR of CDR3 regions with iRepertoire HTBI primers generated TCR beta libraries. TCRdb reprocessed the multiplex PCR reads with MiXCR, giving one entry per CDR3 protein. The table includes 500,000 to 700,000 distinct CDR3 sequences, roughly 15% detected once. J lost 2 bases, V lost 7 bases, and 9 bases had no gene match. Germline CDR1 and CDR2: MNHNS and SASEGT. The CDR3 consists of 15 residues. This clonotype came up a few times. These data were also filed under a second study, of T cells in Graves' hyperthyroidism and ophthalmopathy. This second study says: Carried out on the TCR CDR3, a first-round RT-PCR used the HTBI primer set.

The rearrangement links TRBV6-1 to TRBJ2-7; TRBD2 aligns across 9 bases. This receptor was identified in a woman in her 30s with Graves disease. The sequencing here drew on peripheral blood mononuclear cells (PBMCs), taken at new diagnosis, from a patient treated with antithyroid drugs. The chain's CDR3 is CASTPPLAGTYEQYF. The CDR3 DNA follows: TGTGCCAGCACCCCCCCCCTAGCGGGAACCTACGAGCAGTACTTC.